The clone carrying this T cell receptor beta chain was counted only a few times. Its antigen is currently unknown. J lost 4 bases, V lost 4 bases, and 14 bases had no gene match. This CDR3 spans 17 amino acids. Germline CDR1 reads KGHSH; CDR2 reads LQKENI. MiXCR was run by TCRdb on the RT-PCR reads, yielding one entry per CDR3 protein. The data hold around 250,000 distinct CDR3 sequences, with 10% to 15% observed a single time. This entry belongs to a study of response to subunit inactivated influenza vaccine. General study findings and limits: The authors suggested that every seasonal influenza vaccination recruits few new T cells.

The sequence came from a man aged 50 to 59 who received an inactivated influenza vaccine. The sample here was non-naive T cells sorted from PBMCs, taken around 14 days before vaccination. V usage is TRBV18 and J usage is TRBJ2-3; 7 bases fit TRBD1. The CDR3 coding sequence is TGTGCCAGCTCACTATCAGACGACAGGGAAGGCGCAGATACGCAGTATTTT. Translated, it gives CASSLSDDREGADTQYF.